This T cell receptor beta chain was retrieved from a study of early stage breast cancer tumors. Across the study: About 10-fold was the mean read coverage per sample.

As to this clone: The antigen is not known.

General study findings and limits: Compared with adjacent normal breast tissue, tumors showed around 2.7-fold greater T cell density and higher clonality. Tumor and normal breast were distinguished via blood comparison in about 90% of the 16 patients.

The germline gives CDR1 LNHNV, CDR2 YYDKDF (reference sequence). This CDR3 contains 15 residues. Trimming at V came to 5 bases and at J to 2 bases, leaving 4 bases not matched to a gene. Clones were sequenced by immunoSEQ multiplex PCR, and TCRdb holds only the in-frame ones, with some missing. Of 50,000 to 65,000 clones in the sample, 75% to 95% are singletons; the top ten hold about 5%. The chain combines TRBV15 with TRBJ1-1; 11 positions agree with TRBD1. The sequence derives from an older person with breast cancer. Specimen: blood. CDR3 sequence reads: CATSGDRGGNTEAFF. The CDR3 DNA reads TGTGCCACCAGCGGGGACAGGGGGGGAAACACTGAAGCTTTCTTT.